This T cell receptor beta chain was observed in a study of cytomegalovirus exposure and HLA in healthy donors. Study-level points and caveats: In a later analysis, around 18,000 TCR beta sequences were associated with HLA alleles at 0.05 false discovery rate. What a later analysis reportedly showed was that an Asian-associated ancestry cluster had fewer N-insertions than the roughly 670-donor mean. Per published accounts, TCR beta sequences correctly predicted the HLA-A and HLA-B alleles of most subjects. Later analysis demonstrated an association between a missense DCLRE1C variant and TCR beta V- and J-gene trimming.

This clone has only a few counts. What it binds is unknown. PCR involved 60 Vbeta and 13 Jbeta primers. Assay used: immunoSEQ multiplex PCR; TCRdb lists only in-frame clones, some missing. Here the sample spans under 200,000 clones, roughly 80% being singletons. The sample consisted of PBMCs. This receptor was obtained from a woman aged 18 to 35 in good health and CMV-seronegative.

Here the CDR3 reads CASSFSRGYEQYF. Here the CDR3 DNA reads TGTGCCAGCAGTTTCAGCAGGGGTTACGAGCAGTACTTC. This chain connects TRBV28 to TRBJ2-7; D possibly corresponds to TRBD1 (6 bases). Trimming removed 3 bases from V and 4 bases from J, with 10 bases in between. Germline assignment: CDR1 MDHEN and CDR2 SYDVKM. The CDR3 has 13 amino acids.